The entry that follows covers one T cell receptor beta chain sequence. This CDR3 is 14 amino acids long. Profiling relied on immunoSEQ multiplex PCR, and the TCRdb table lists in-frame clones only, not all of them. The profile shows 150,000 to 200,000 clones, 80% to 85% of them singletons. This sample stems from a study of blood T cell repertoires in COVID-19. This receptor was obtained from a woman of 80 years or more with active or convalescent COVID-19. J is TRBJ2-3 and V is TRBV5-3; 7 positions agree with TRBD2. TRBV5-3 is an open reading frame, and its role is uncertain. The specimen sequenced was peripheral blood. CDR3 DNA sequence: TGTGTTACTGAGGGGCGGGGGACCACAGATACGCAGTATTTT. Translated: CVTEGRGTTDTQYF.